The 26 T cell receptor beta chains given below trace back to one sample, sequenced in a study of identical twins. TCRdb called the 5' RACE reads again in MiXCR, with one record for every CDR3 protein. Of approximately 230,000 distinct CDR3 sequences listed, approximately 7.1% are singletons. This sample also appeared in a second study, on T cells expressing NK-cell markers.

Specimen: CD8+ T cells sorted from blood. The receptor source for this set is a woman between 18 and 29 years old in good health.

This clonotype was seen a few times. The chain carries TRBV2 and TRBJ2-7, with D perhaps being TRBD1 or TRBD2 (6 bases each). Trimming removed 1 base from V and 3 bases from J, with 13 bases in between. Germline V gene lookup returns CDR1 SNHLY and CDR2 FYNNEI. The length of the CDR3 is 15 residues. CDR3 protein: CASSEEGGSHYEQYF. Here the CDR3 DNA reads TGTGCCAGCAGTGAAGAAGGGGGGAGTCACTACGAGCAGTACTTC. Together with reference TRBV2 and TRBJ2-7, the CDR3 gives the full variable domain: EPEVTQTPSHQVTQMGQEVILRCVPISNHLYFYWYRQILGQKVEFLVSFYNNEISEKSEIFDDQFSVERPDGSNFTLKIRSTKLEDSAMYFCASSEEGGSHYEQYFGPGTRLTVT.

The V gene is TRBV20-1, the J gene TRBJ1-1; D gene ambiguous. The CDR3 consists of 14 residues. Germline loops: CDR1 DFQATT, CDR2 SNEGSKA (reference sequence). The V end lost 6 bases, the J end lost 1 base, and 15 bases lay between the germline ends. DNA of the CDR3: TGCAGTGCCATCCCCGAAAGAGGGAACACTGAAGCTTTCTTT. Residues: CSAIPERGNTEAFF.

This clonotype was counted between two and nine times. The chain joins TRBV19 to TRBJ2-1; D possibly matches TRBD1 or TRBD2 (6 bases each). Between the trimmed V and J ends, which lost 6 bases and 3 bases, there was a span of 18 bases. This CDR3 spans 16 amino acids. CDR1 and CDR2 (germline): LNHDA, SQIVND (reference sequence). CDR3 DNA: TGTGCCAGTAGCACCTTGGGGGGACACGGCTACAATGAGCAGTTCTTC. This codes for CASSTLGGHGYNEQFF.

The chain has TRBV27 and TRBJ1-5; D is unclear. Germline V gene lookup returns CDR1 MNHEY and CDR2 SMNVEV (reference sequence). This CDR3 comprises 12 residues. V lost 10 bases to trimming and J lost 4 bases, with 11 bases between them. CDR3: CATGPENQPQHF. CDR3 DNA: TGTGCCACCGGACCCGAGAATCAGCCCCAGCATTTT.

This clonotype was counted between two and nine times. Here the CDR3 reads CASSQRTGAAYGYTF. The DNA for the CDR3 is TGCGCCAGCAGCCAGAGAACAGGGGCGGCTTATGGCTACACCTTC. V gene TRBV4-1 combines with J gene TRBJ1-2, with 7 nucleotides matching TRBD1. CDR1 and CDR2 (germline): MGHRA, YSYEKL. Losses at the gene ends were 3 bases for V and 5 bases for J; bases not matched to a gene: 9. The CDR3 sequence is 15 residues long.

This clonotype occurred a few times. This chain joins TRBV15 and TRBJ2-1; TRBD2 aligns across 14 bases. Per germline, CDR1 LNHNV and CDR2 YYDKDF (reference sequence). The CDR3 runs to 19 residues. V was pared by 1 base and J by 1 base, with 6 bases of the junction left unmatched. The CDR3: CATSRGLAGGLGSYNEQFF. CDR3 bases: TGTGCCACCAGCAGAGGACTAGCGGGAGGGCTGGGATCCTACAATGAGCAGTTCTTC.

The gene calls are TRBV19 and TRBJ2-2; the D is unclear. CDR3 size: 13 residues. Germline assignment: CDR1 LNHDA and CDR2 SQIVND (reference sequence). The V end was cut by 0 bases, the J end by 6 bases, with 5 bases between. CDR3 coding DNA: TGTGCCAGTAGTATAGATCTCCCCGGGGAGCTGTTTTTT. It codes for CASSIDLPGELFF.

CDR3: CASSQVPSGTETQYF. In DNA, the CDR3 is TGCGCCAGCAGCCAAGTCCCTAGCGGGACGGAGACCCAGTACTTC. This sequence joins TRBV4-3 and TRBJ2-5; 9 nucleotides match TRBD2. CDR1 and CDR2 from the germline V gene are LGHNA and YSLEER. CDR3 length: 15 amino acids. Trimming took 1 base from V and 5 from J; bases not matched to a gene: 5.

This clonotype was found a few times. The V call is TRBV5-1, the J call TRBJ1-2, with D perhaps TRBD1 (6 bases). With 4 bases removed from V and 8 bases from J, the gap between germline ends came to 18 bases. Germline-derived CDR1 and CDR2 are SGHRS and YFSETQ. This CDR3 contains 14 residues. The CDR3 coding sequence is TGCGCCAGCAGCCTGGAGACAGGAGCCGTCGGCTACACCTTC. It encodes CASSLETGAVGYTF. Full variable domain (remainder filled in from reference TRBV5-1 and TRBJ1-2): KAGVTQTPRYLIKTRGQQVTLSCSPISGHRSVSWYQQTPGQGLQFLFEYFSETQRNKGNFPGRFSGRQFSNSRSEMNVSTLELGDSALYLCASSLETGAVGYTFGSGTRLTVV.

This clonotype was recorded at least ten times. The chain combines TRBV29-1 with TRBJ1-2; D remains unclear. The CDR3 is 10 residues long. V shed 3 bases and J shed 6 bases, with 5 bases lying between them. Germline loops: CDR1 SQVTM, CDR2 ANQGSEA. CDR3 amino acids: CSVEGNGYTF. The CDR3 DNA reads TGCAGCGTTGAGGGGAATGGCTACACCTTC.

This clonotype has a handful of counts. CDR3 coding DNA: TGTGCCAGCAGTATTTATCAGAATACTGAATATGGCTACACCTTC. It yields the protein CASSIYQNTEYGYTF. This chain uses TRBV6-1 with TRBJ1-2; D remains unclear. V was trimmed by 5 bases and J by 5 bases, leaving 18 bases between them. Looked up from germline, CDR1 is MNHNS and CDR2 is SASEGT. CDR3 length: 15 amino acids.

The sample holds a few counts of this clonotype. This sequence joins TRBV27 and TRBJ2-3; D is tentatively TRBD1 or TRBD2 (6 bases each). The germline V gene encodes CDR1 MNHEY and CDR2 SMNVEV (reference sequence). The CDR3 is made up of 16 amino acids. V gave up 2 bases and J gave up 1 base, with 13 bases separating them. The CDR3 here is CASSLPRGRGTDTQYF. CDR3 DNA sequence: TGTGCCAGCAGTTTACCTCGGGGGCGCGGCACAGATACGCAGTATTTT.

This clonotype was observed a few times. V gene TRBV19 combines with J gene TRBJ2-1; 10 positions agree with TRBD1. This CDR3 contains 13 residues. Unmatched junction bases numbered 11, after V lost 6 bases and J lost 15 bases. Germline CDR1 and CDR2: LNHDA and SQIVND (reference sequence). The CDR3 protein is CASRDLRRDRGFF. As DNA, the CDR3 is TGTGCCAGTAGGGACTTAAGGAGGGACAGGGGGTTCTTC.

V and J are TRBV9 and TRBJ1-5; D remains unclear. Per germline, CDR1 SGDLS and CDR2 YYNGEE. This CDR3 has 14 amino acids. Trimming cost V 0 bases and J 0 bases, with 4 bases left between them. In nucleotides, the CDR3 is TGTGCCAGCAGCGTAGAAAATAGCAATCAGCCCCAGCATTTT. It codes for CASSVENSNQPQHF.

The chain couples TRBV11-1 to TRBJ2-3; the match to TRBD2 covers 10 bases. Germline trimming cut 6 bases from V and 2 bases from J; bases unmatched to any gene: 20. There are 20 residues in the CDR3. Germline CDR1 SGHAT, CDR2 FQDESV (reference sequence). CDR3 DNA: TGTGCCAGCAGTCCTCAACCGGGGGGTGAGACTAGCGGGCACACAGATACGCAGTATTTT. Its protein product is CASSPQPGGETSGHTDTQYF.

This clonotype came up many times. The genes are TRBV5-1 and TRBJ2-3; D is ambiguous. The CDR3 is 15 amino acids. CDR1 is SGHRS and CDR2 is YFSETQ in the germline V gene. Deletions cut 1 base from V and 2 bases from J, with 11 bases between. CDR3 sequence reads: CASSLQDPNTDTQYF. For the CDR3, the DNA is TGCGCCAGCAGCTTGCAGGACCCTAACACAGATACGCAGTATTTT.

In this sample, this clonotype turned up a few times. The rearrangement uses TRBV9 and TRBJ1-2; no clear D gene. Germline V gene data show CDR1 as SGDLS and CDR2 as YYNGEE. Trimming removed 3 bases from V and 5 bases from J, with 20 bases in between. The CDR3 is 16 amino acids. CDR3 nucleotides: TGTGCCAGCAGCGGCCGCCCGCCCGGGAGCCCTTATGGCTACACCTTC. It encodes CASSGRPPGSPYGYTF.

This clonotype was observed a few times. The chain is built from TRBV18 and TRBJ2-4, with D unclear. V lost 2 bases, J lost 1 base, and 6 bases lay in between. CDR1 and CDR2 from the germline V gene are KGHSH and LQKENI. The CDR3 sequence is 14 residues long. The CDR3 reads CASSPVGAKNIQYF. In nucleotides, the CDR3 is TGTGCCAGCTCACCAGTGGGGGCCAAAAACATTCAGTACTTC.

This clonotype has just a few counts. The rearrangement uses TRBV11-2 and TRBJ2-5; D remains ambiguous. Trimming took 2 bases from V and 11 from J, leaving 12 bases between them. Germline CDR1 is SGHAT and CDR2 is FQNNGV. The CDR3 contains 12 residues. This CDR3 reads CASSLPGRAQYF. The CDR3 coding sequence is TGTGCCAGCAGCTTACCAGGTCGTGCTCAGTACTTC.

The gene calls are TRBV2 and TRBJ2-3; D may be TRBD2 (6 bases). V lost 4 bases and J lost 1, with 9 bases in between. The CDR3 totals 14 residues. CDR1 SNHLY and CDR2 FYNNEI come from the germline V gene. The CDR3 region has the DNA TGTGCCAGCAGTGTAAAGCGGGGCACAGATACGCAGTATTTT. It translates to CASSVKRGTDTQYF.

This clonotype was observed at least ten times. This chain uses TRBV5-1 with TRBJ1-1, with D unresolved. The CDR3 extends over 11 amino acids. Germline V gene sequence: CDR1 SGHRS, CDR2 YFSETQ. V was trimmed by 1 base and J by 7 bases, leaving 5 bases between them. The CDR3 loop is CASSLNYEAFF. The CDR3 DNA follows: TGCGCCAGCAGCTTGAACTATGAAGCTTTCTTT.

In its sample, this clonotype was seen many times. This sequence joins TRBV2 and TRBJ1-1; D unclear. This CDR3 has 12 residues. Germline V lookup: CDR1 SNHLY, CDR2 FYNNEI. V lost 10 bases and J 1 base, leaving 10 bases between the germline ends. The CDR3 DNA reads as TGTGCCACCCTGACCCCGAACACTGAAGCTTTCTTT. Amino acids: CATLTPNTEAFF.

Many counts were recorded for this clonotype. The chain is built from TRBV7-9 and TRBJ2-7; no reliable D call. Germline CDR1 reads SEHNR; CDR2 reads FQNEAQ (reference sequence). The CDR3 has 14 amino acids. V shed 5 bases and J shed 7 bases, with 18 bases lying between them. CDR3: CASSRPQAPIEQYF. CDR3 nucleotides: TGTGCCAGCAGCCGACCCCAGGCCCCGATAGAGCAGTACTTC.

The CDR3 coding sequence is TGTGCCAGCAGTTTAGCGGGACAGAGGGCCGAAGAGACCCAGTACTTC. It is translated as CASSLAGQRAEETQYF. The chain uses TRBV12-3 or TRBV12-4 and TRBJ2-5; 7 positions agree with TRBD1. The V and J ends lost 0 bases and 3 bases, in that order; junction bases with no gene match: 7. The CDR3 loop spans 16 amino acids.

The chain has TRBV3-1 and TRBJ2-2; TRBD2 matches 8 bases. From germline, CDR1 is LGHDT and CDR2 YNNKEL (reference sequence). The CDR3 has 16 residues. J lost 4 bases, V lost 4 bases, and 8 bases had no gene match. CDR3 nucleotide sequence: TGTGCCAGCAGCCTACGAGTCGGGAGGGTCACCGGGGAGCTGTTTTTT. As protein: CASSLRVGRVTGELFF.

V usage is TRBV12-5 and J usage is TRBJ2-1; D is undetermined. Trimming left V 5 bases short and J 5 bases short, with 13 bases between. CDR3 length equals 14 residues. The germline gives CDR1 LGHNT, CDR2 FRNRAP. This chain's CDR3 is CASGPPESDNEQFF. The CDR3 DNA sequence: TGTGCTAGTGGTCCCCCCGAGTCTGACAATGAGCAGTTCTTC.